The T cell receptor (beta chain) under discussion was sequenced for a study of technical replicates of blood from a handful of donors. Method: immunoSEQ multiplex PCR; TCRdb's copy keeps in-frame clones and lacks some. This table holds fewer than 100,000 clones, approximately 97% found once. The CDR3 has 15 residues. V shed 4 bases, J shed 9 bases, and the junction held 11 bases outside the gene matches. CDR1 is SGHAT and CDR2 is FQNNGV in the germline V gene. J is TRBJ2-1 and V is TRBV11-2; 8 positions agree with TRBD1. The receptor's source is a human donor in good health. Sequencing was performed on T cells isolated from PBMCs. DNA for the CDR3: TGTGCCAGCAGCTCAACAGGGGGTACGCAGGGTGAGCAGTTCTTC. It yields the protein CASSSTGGTQGEQFF.